This T cell receptor beta chain was sequenced for a study of CD8 T cells in ankylosing spondylitis. This clonotype showed up just a few times. Each TCR beta library was made by quantitative 5'-RACE that incorporated molecular barcodes. Each CDR3 protein is one row after TCRdb ran MiXCR on the 5' RACE reads. The data hold 200,000 to 300,000 distinct CDR3 sequences, with roughly a quarter observed a single time. Sequenced input: blood, either unsorted or a sorted T cell fraction (not recorded which). The receptor was derived from a male donor with ankylosing spondylitis or in good health (not recorded which).

The CDR3 protein is CASSLYRDETQYF. The CDR3 nucleotides are TGTGCCAGCAGCTTATACAGGGACGAGACCCAGTACTTC. The V call is TRBV7-2, the J call TRBJ2-5; TRBD1 is a possible D gene (6 bases). The V and J ends lost 2 bases and 5 bases respectively, with 9 bases between them. The CDR3 is 13 amino acids. Germline loops: CDR1 SGHTA, CDR2 FQGNSA.